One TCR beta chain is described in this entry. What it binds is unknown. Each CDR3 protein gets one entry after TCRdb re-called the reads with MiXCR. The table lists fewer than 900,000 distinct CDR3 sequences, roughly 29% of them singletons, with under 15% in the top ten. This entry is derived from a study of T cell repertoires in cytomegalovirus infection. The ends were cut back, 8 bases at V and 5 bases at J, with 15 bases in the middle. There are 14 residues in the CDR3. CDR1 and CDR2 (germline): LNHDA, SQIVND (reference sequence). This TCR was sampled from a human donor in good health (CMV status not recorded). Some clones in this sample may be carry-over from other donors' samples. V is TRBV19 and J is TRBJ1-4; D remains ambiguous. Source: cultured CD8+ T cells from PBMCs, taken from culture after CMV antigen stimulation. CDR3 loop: CASSRERRNEKLFF. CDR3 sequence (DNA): TGTGCCAGTTCCCGAGAACGGCGGAATGAAAAACTGTTTTTT.